Below, 25 T cell receptor beta chains from the same sample are listed, as sequenced in a study of CD8 T cells in ankylosing spondylitis. TCRdb independently ran MiXCR on the 5' RACE reads; one entry per CDR3 protein. The sample contains some 140,000 distinct CDR3 sequences, roughly 7.7% of which appear only once. Sequenced input: synovial fluid, either unsorted or a sorted T cell fraction (not recorded which). Receptor source: a male donor with ankylosing spondylitis.

This clonotype was detected a few times. The V call is TRBV4-2, the J call TRBJ2-3; unclear D gene. Trimming pared 0 bases from V and 4 bases from J, leaving 8 bases between. Germline values: CDR1 LGHNA, CDR2 YNFKEQ. This CDR3 is built from 14 residues. The CDR3 loop reads CASSQEDFADTQYF. The CDR3 DNA is TGTGCCAGCAGCCAAGAAGACTTCGCAGATACGCAGTATTTT.

In this sample, this clonotype turned up many times. The chain combines TRBV5-1 with TRBJ1-1; 9 positions match TRBD1. V shed 4 bases, J shed 3 bases, and the junction held 7 bases outside the gene matches. CDR3 length: 15 residues. Germline-derived CDR1 and CDR2 are SGHRS and YFSETQ. DNA for the CDR3: TGCGCCAGCAGCATACAGGGGGCCGGTGACACTGAAGCTTTCTTT. Translating gives CASSIQGAGDTEAFF.

This clonotype has a count of ten or more. The V call is TRBV3-1, the J call TRBJ2-6; D is undetermined. The length of the CDR3 is 13 residues. Trimming shortened V by 1 base and J by 2 bases, and 0 bases separated the two germline ends. Germline V gene sequence: CDR1 LGHDT, CDR2 YNNKEL (reference sequence). CDR3 sequence reads: CASSQAGANVLTF. CDR3 nucleotides: TGTGCCAGCAGCCAAGCTGGGGCCAACGTCCTGACTTTC.

The gene calls are TRBV20-1 and TRBJ2-5; the D is unclear. The germline V and J ends were trimmed by 1 base and 2 bases, with 17 bases remaining between them. The CDR3 has 16 amino acids. Germline V CDR1 and CDR2: DFQATT, SNEGSKA (reference sequence). This chain's CDR3 is CSARVGRVGKQETQYF. CDR3 sequence (DNA): TGCAGTGCTAGAGTAGGGCGAGTGGGAAAGCAAGAGACCCAGTACTTC.

This clonotype was seen ten or more times. The chain combines TRBV20-1 with TRBJ1-1; D gene ambiguous. Between the trimmed V and J ends, which lost 6 bases and 1 base, there was a span of 12 bases. The CDR3 has 13 amino acids. Germline CDR1 is DFQATT and CDR2 is SNEGSKA (reference sequence). The chain's CDR3 is CSALGTRNTEAFF. The CDR3 DNA is TGCAGTGCCTTGGGTACTCGGAACACTGAAGCTTTCTTT.

This clonotype has just one count. The chain is built from TRBV12-3 or TRBV12-4 and TRBJ2-7; 8 nucleotides match TRBD1. The CDR3 loop spans 16 amino acids. V shed 1 base and J 4 bases; nucleotides not matched to a gene: 9. CDR3 sequence: CASSLVLTGAWYEQYF. As DNA, the CDR3 is TGTGCCAGCAGTTTAGTCCTGACAGGGGCATGGTACGAGCAGTACTTC.

V is TRBV9 and J is TRBJ2-3, with D tentatively TRBD1 (5 bases). CDR3 length: 15 residues. Trimming pared 1 base from V and 4 bases from J, leaving 13 bases between. Looked up from germline, CDR1 is SGDLS and CDR2 is YYNGEE. CDR3 sequence: CASSVWQGRADTQYF. CDR3 in DNA: TGTGCCAGCAGCGTATGGCAGGGAAGGGCAGATACGCAGTATTTT.

The sample holds many counts of this clonotype. The chain uses TRBV5-1 and TRBJ1-1, with D unresolved. The CDR3 is 13 residues long. Germline V lookup: CDR1 SGHRS, CDR2 YFSETQ. Trimming stripped 5 bases from V and 0 bases from J, with 8 bases between. The CDR3 reads CASSRQLNTEAFF. Written as DNA, the CDR3 is TGCGCCAGCAGTCGGCAGCTGAACACTGAAGCTTTCTTT.

This clonotype was seen a few times. This chain uses TRBV5-5 with TRBJ2-2, with D hard to call. The germline gives CDR1 SGHKS, CDR2 YYEKEE (reference sequence). The CDR3 contains 14 residues. V was clipped by 2 bases and J by 5 bases, with 10 bases between them. The CDR3 DNA sequence: TGTGCCAGCAGCTTAAGTCAATGGACCGGGGAGCTGTTTTTT. This encodes CASSLSQWTGELFF.

This clonotype has at least ten counts. The chain recombines TRBV7-2 with TRBJ1-2, with D uncertain. Between the trimmed V and J ends, which lost 5 bases and 1 base, there was a span of 8 bases. There are 13 residues in the CDR3. Germline V gene sequence: CDR1 SGHTA, CDR2 FQGNSA. The CDR3 DNA reads TGTGCCAGCAGCCGACTGATTAACTATGGCTACACCTTC. Amino acid sequence: CASSRLINYGYTF. Supplemented by reference TRBV7-2 and TRBJ1-2, the full variable domain reads GAGVSQSPSNKVTEKGKDVELRCDPISGHTALYWYRQSLGQGLEFLIYFQGNSAPDKSGLPSDRFSAERTGGSVSTLTIQRTQQEDSAVYLCASSRLINYGYTFGSGTRLTVV.

At least ten counts were recorded for this clonotype. The genes are TRBV7-2 and TRBJ2-3; the match to TRBD2 covers 8 bases. Germline values: CDR1 SGHTA, CDR2 FQGNSA. The CDR3 sequence is 16 residues long. Trimming removed 4 bases from V and 0 bases from J; junction bases left unmatched: 6. In DNA, the CDR3 is TGTGCCAGCAGCTCGGGGACTAGTGCTAGCACAGATACGCAGTATTTT. Its protein is CASSSGTSASTDTQYF.

This clonotype was detected only a few times. The chain has TRBV28 and TRBJ2-2; 11 bases are a match to TRBD1. The germline CDR1 and CDR2 sequences are MDHEN and SYDVKM. V was pared by 6 bases and J by 4 bases, with 10 bases of the junction left unmatched. CDR3 length: 17 residues. CDR3 loop: CASRPSSGTGGTGELFF. Written as DNA, the CDR3 is TGTGCCAGCAGGCCCTCCTCCGGGACAGGGGGCACCGGGGAGCTGTTTTTT.

This clonotype was seen only a few times. V is TRBV30 and J is TRBJ1-1, with D maybe TRBD1 (6 bases). The CDR3 is 12 residues long. The germline V gene encodes CDR1 GTSNPN and CDR2 SVGIG (reference sequence). V shed 4 bases and J shed 4 bases, with 10 bases lying between them. CDR3 DNA: TGTGCCTGGAAACAGGGAATCACTGAAGCTTTCTTT. This codes for CAWKQGITEAFF.

This clonotype has at least ten counts. This chain joins TRBV2 and TRBJ1-2; the match to TRBD1 covers 8 bases. Germline V gene sequence: CDR1 SNHLY, CDR2 FYNNEI. This CDR3 region has 13 residues. The ends lost 6 bases at V and 5 bases at J; junction bases unmatched: 5. Here the CDR3 reads CASRTGVGYGYTF. The DNA for the CDR3 is TGTGCCAGCAGGACAGGGGTTGGGTATGGCTACACCTTC.

V usage is TRBV7-2 and J usage is TRBJ1-5, with 9 bases aligning to TRBD1. The germline CDR1 and CDR2 sequences are SGHTA and FQGNSA. Unmatched junction bases numbered 8, after V lost 5 bases and J lost 3 bases. The CDR3 length is 16 residues. CDR3 in amino acids: CASSPLDRGYNQPQHF. DNA for the CDR3: TGTGCCAGCAGCCCGTTAGACAGGGGGTACAATCAGCCCCAGCATTTT.

This clonotype appeared many times. The chain's CDR3 is CASSLGTAEQYF. CDR3 sequence (DNA): TGTGCCAGCAGCTTAGGGACTGCCGAGCAGTACTTC. The V and J genes are TRBV11-2 and TRBJ2-7; a possible D gene is TRBD2 (5 bases). Germline CDR1 SGHAT, CDR2 FQNNGV. V dropped 1 base and J dropped 6 bases, with 7 bases sitting between them. This CDR3 comprises 12 residues.

This clonotype appeared a few times. This chain connects TRBV27 to TRBJ2-1, with D possibly matching TRBD1 (5 bases). Between the trimmed V and J ends, which lost 5 bases and 4 bases, there was a span of 6 bases. CDR1 is MNHEY, CDR2 SMNVEV, per germline (reference sequence). The CDR3 length is 12 residues. CDR3 protein: CASSDRYNEQFF. The CDR3 nucleotides read TGTGCCAGCAGTGACAGATACAATGAGCAGTTCTTC.

The V call is TRBV7-9, the J call TRBJ2-3; 8 bases fit TRBD2. The CDR3 runs 15 residues. CDR1 is SEHNR and CDR2 is FQNEAQ in the germline V gene (reference sequence). Trimming removed 5 bases from V and 9 bases from J; junction bases left unmatched: 13. The CDR3 nucleotides read TGTGCCAGCAGCCCAGGACCGGGACTAGTCAAGACGCAGTATTTT. Amino acid sequence: CASSPGPGLVKTQYF.

By proportion, this clonotype is medium-sized (0.01 to 0.1%). This chain uses TRBV30 with TRBJ2-3; D unclear. Germline values: CDR1 GTSNPN, CDR2 SVGIG (reference sequence). This CDR3 comprises 13 residues. V was cut by 2 bases and J by 0 bases, with 6 bases left in between. In DNA form, the CDR3 reads TGTGCCTGGAGTACCGTCAGCACAGATACGCAGTATTTT. Translated, it gives CAWSTVSTDTQYF.

This clonotype was seen many times. The chain joins TRBV20-1 to TRBJ2-3, with D perhaps matching TRBD1 (6 bases). The germline V and J ends were trimmed by 6 bases and 0 bases, with 10 bases remaining between them. The CDR3 has 13 residues. CDR1 is DFQATT and CDR2 is SNEGSKA in the germline V gene (reference sequence). The CDR3 here is CSARGPSTDTQYF. The CDR3 DNA follows: TGCAGTGCCAGGGGTCCCAGCACAGATACGCAGTATTTT.

This clonotype showed up just a few times. The chain is built from TRBV29-1 and TRBJ2-3, with TRBD2 identical over 9 bases. The CDR3 spans 17 residues. V lost 3 bases, J lost 4 bases, and 14 bases stayed unmatched. Per the germline V gene, CDR1 is SQVTM and CDR2 is ANQGSEA. CDR3 DNA: TGCAGCGTTGATCGGGGGGCGGCTAGCGGGGTGGCAGATACGCAGTATTTT. This codes for CSVDRGAASGVADTQYF.

This clonotype was counted many times. This rearrangement joins TRBV28 to TRBJ2-1, with D uncertain. V was clipped by 5 bases and J by 8 bases, with 16 bases between them. CDR3 length equals 14 residues. The germline gives CDR1 MDHEN, CDR2 SYDVKM. CDR3 coding DNA: TGTGCCAGCAGTCTTTGGACCCTGGTCGATGAGCAGTTCTTC. This sequence encodes CASSLWTLVDEQFF.

In its sample, this clonotype was seen many times. The chain is built from TRBV25-1 and TRBJ1-1, with D perhaps matching TRBD1 (6 bases). Trimming removed 3 bases at V and 10 bases at J, with 15 bases between. The CDR3 is 13 amino acids. From germline, CDR1 is MGHDK and CDR2 SYGVNS. DNA for the CDR3: TGTGCCAGCAGTGATCGACAGGCCCAAGGAGCTTTCTTT. Translating it yields CASSDRQAQGAFF.

CDR3: CASSQEGTGEAEKLFF. In nucleotides, the CDR3 is TGCGCCAGCAGCCAAGAGGGTACAGGGGAAGCTGAAAAACTGTTTTTT. The chain links TRBV4-1 to TRBJ1-4; 7 nucleotides match TRBD1. V was clipped by 0 bases and J by 7 bases; unmatched bases: 8. Germline V gene lookup returns CDR1 MGHRA and CDR2 YSYEKL. CDR3 size: 16 residues.

The chain couples TRBV2 to TRBJ2-1; D gene uncertain. This CDR3 comprises 12 residues. The ends were cut back, 6 bases at V and 4 bases at J, with 7 bases in the middle. Germline V gene data show CDR1 as SNHLY and CDR2 as FYNNEI. CDR3 DNA sequence: TGTGCCAGCAGCCCAGAATACAATGAGCAGTTCTTC. Protein product: CASSPEYNEQFF.